This entry is about one T cell receptor beta chain. The CDR3 is 18 amino acids. Germline V CDR1 and CDR2: SEHNR, FQNEAQ (reference sequence). Losses at the gene ends were 1 base for V and 0 bases for J; bases not matched to a gene: 6. This table comes from immunoSEQ multiplex PCR, and its TCRdb copy is limited to in-frame clones, with some not included. The sample lists approximately 220,000 clones, roughly 90% occurring once. The data derive from a study of blood T cell repertoires in COVID-19. The chain uses TRBV7-9 and TRBJ1-4; 9 nucleotides agree with TRBD1. The source of this sequence is a woman aged 25-40 years who had been exposed to COVID-19. The sample consisted of PBMCs or T cells enriched from blood (not recorded which). The CDR3 DNA reads TGTGCCAGCAGCTTAGAGGGGACAGGGCCTGCAACTAATGAAAAACTGTTTTTT. Translated, it gives CASSLEGTGPATNEKLFF.